These 21 T cell receptor beta chains were all obtained from the same sample, sequenced in a study of cytomegalovirus exposure and HLA in healthy donors. PCR was performed using 60 Vbeta and 13 Jbeta primers. Sequenced by immunoSEQ multiplex PCR; TCRdb stores in-frame clones only, minus some. Among approximately 120,000 clones, 75% to 85% were seen once, and the ten largest hold roughly 9%. The sample consisted of PBMCs. These receptors were taken from a woman in her forties or fifties in good health and CMV-seropositive.

The V call is TRBV21-1, the J call TRBJ1-5; whether TRBD1, the table's D call, matches the DNA was not checked. TRBV21-1 is deemed a pseudogene. This CDR3 comprises 17 residues. DNA of the CDR3: TGTGCCAGCAGCCTTCAACGGACAGGGGTTTTAGGTCAGCCCCAGCATTTT. Protein sequence: CASSLQRTGVLGQPQHF.

This clone was recorded a few times. The gene calls are TRBV6-6 and TRBJ2-7; 8 bases are shared with TRBD2. This CDR3 is 15 amino acids long. J was trimmed by 4 bases and V by 7 bases; bases with no gene match: 12. The V gene's germline CDR1 is MNHNY and CDR2 SVGAGI (reference sequence). The CDR3 here is CASTGRGGGIYEQYF. The CDR3 DNA follows: TGTGCCAGCACCGGGCGGGGCGGGGGGATTTACGAGCAGTACTTC.

The chain carries TRBV27 and TRBJ2-3; 10 bases are a match to TRBD1. The CDR3 runs to 16 residues. The ends lost 7 bases at V and 4 bases at J; junction bases unmatched: 11. The germline gives CDR1 MNHEY, CDR2 SMNVEV (reference sequence). The CDR3 DNA reads TGTGCCAGCATCTTAGACGGGACAGGGGCGGCAGATACGCAGTATTTT. Amino acid sequence: CASILDGTGAADTQYF.

V and J are TRBV30 and TRBJ1-3; D is uncertain. The CDR3 totals 14 residues. The V and J ends lost 4 bases and 2 bases respectively, with 12 bases between them. Germline-derived CDR1 and CDR2 are GTSNPN and SVGIG (reference sequence). This CDR3 is CAWKGGGAGNTIYF. The CDR3 coding sequence is TGTGCCTGGAAGGGCGGCGGGGCTGGAAACACCATATATTTT.

This clone showed up just once. The chain carries TRBV4-3 and TRBJ2-1; 9 nucleotides align to TRBD2. The CDR3 sequence is 16 residues long. Germline values: CDR1 LGHNA, CDR2 YSLEER. Trimming removed 4 bases from V and 8 bases from J; junction bases left unmatched: 12. The CDR3 is CASSPYQASGKDEQFF. CDR3 bases: TGCGCCAGCAGCCCCTACCAGGCTAGCGGGAAGGATGAGCAGTTCTTC.

This clone has just a few counts. The chain joins TRBV15 to TRBJ2-3; 8 nucleotides line up with TRBD2. The germline CDR1 and CDR2 sequences are LNHNV and YYDKDF (reference sequence). J gave up 5 bases and V 5 bases, and 6 bases lay outside the gene matches. This CDR3 has 14 residues. CDR3 sequence reads: CATSRRGVEDTQYF. The CDR3, as DNA: TGTGCCACCAGCCGGCGGGGGGTGGAAGATACGCAGTATTTT.

The gene calls are TRBV4-1 and TRBJ1-2, with TRBD1 identical over 7 bases. Germline V gene lookup returns CDR1 MGHRA and CDR2 YSYEKL. Trimming at V came to 1 base and at J to 0 bases, leaving 5 bases not matched to a gene. The CDR3 is made up of 16 amino acids. The CDR3 protein is CASSQVQGPTNYGYTF. CDR3 bases: TGCGCCAGCAGCCAAGTACAGGGGCCTACTAACTATGGCTACACCTTC.

This clone was counted a few times. CDR3 residues: CSVVVEHGGGYTF. The CDR3 bases are TGCAGCGTTGTGGTGGAACACGGCGGCGGCTACACCTTC. The chain uses TRBV29-1 and TRBJ1-2, with no clear D. CDR1 is SQVTM and CDR2 is ANQGSEA in the germline V gene. V shed 4 bases and J shed 8 bases, with 17 bases lying between them. This CDR3 spans 13 amino acids.

For the CDR3, the DNA is TGTGCCAGCAGCCTATGGTCAGGGGGCCTCTCACCCCTCCACTTT. Translation gives CASSLWSGGLSPLHF. The chain is built from TRBV5-6 and TRBJ1-6; 8 nucleotides match TRBD1. J lost 10 bases, V lost 4 bases, and 10 bases had no gene match. The V gene's germline CDR1 is SGHDT and CDR2 YYEEEE. This CDR3 region has 15 residues.

J is TRBJ2-7 and V is TRBV30, with a weak D call TRBD1 (6 bases). This CDR3 comprises 15 residues. Trimming removed 3 bases from V and 4 bases from J, with 19 bases in between. Germline loops: CDR1 GTSNPN, CDR2 SVGIG (reference sequence). Here the CDR3 reads CAWSPKTGLFYEQYF. Written as DNA, the CDR3 is TGTGCCTGGAGCCCCAAGACAGGACTCTTTTACGAGCAGTACTTC.

This chain links TRBV5-4 with TRBJ2-5; D not resolved. V lost 0 bases, J lost 3 bases, and 6 bases lay in between. This CDR3 has 13 residues. Germline loops: CDR1 SGHNT, CDR2 YYREEE (reference sequence). The CDR3 region is CASSLASEETQYF. DNA of the CDR3: TGTGCCAGCAGCTTGGCCAGTGAAGAGACCCAGTACTTC. Together with reference TRBV5-4 and TRBJ2-5, the CDR3 gives the full variable domain: ETGVTQSPTHLIKTRGQQVTLRCSSQSGHNTVSWYQQALGQGPQFIFQYYREEENGRGNFPPRFSGLQFPNYSSELNVNALELDDSALYLCASSLASEETQYFGPGTRLLVL.

The chain has TRBV2 and TRBJ2-1; the match to TRBD2 covers 7 bases. This CDR3 has 14 amino acids. Germline assignment: CDR1 SNHLY and CDR2 FYNNEI. V trimming: 6 bases; J trimming: 1 base; junction bases outside the gene matches: 3. The chain's CDR3 is CASSGGYSYNEQFF. The CDR3 bases are TGTGCCAGCAGCGGGGGGTATTCCTACAATGAGCAGTTCTTC.

V is TRBV13 and J is TRBJ1-2; D may be TRBD1 (5 bases). The CDR3 has 15 residues. Germline CDR1 and CDR2: PRHDT and FYEKMQ (reference sequence). V was clipped by 0 bases and J by 4 bases, with 12 bases between them. The CDR3: CASSLGQGGSYGYTF. Written as DNA, the CDR3 is TGTGCCAGCAGCTTAGGGCAGGGAGGCTCCTATGGCTACACCTTC. Full variable domain (rest looked up from reference TRBV13 and TRBJ1-2): AAGVIQSPRHLIKEKRETATLKCYPIPRHDTVYWYQQGPGQDPQFLISFYEKMQSDKGSIPDRFSAQQFSDYHSELNMSSLELGDSALYFCASSLGQGGSYGYTFGSGTRLTVV.

This clone was observed a single time. The rearrangement uses TRBV4-1 and TRBJ1-3; D ambiguous. The CDR3 has 15 amino acids. Germline V gene lookup returns CDR1 MGHRA and CDR2 YSYEKL. With 4 bases removed from V and 2 bases from J, the gap between germline ends came to 12 bases. The CDR3 protein is CASSLGGRAGNTIYF. The CDR3 DNA sequence: TGCGCCAGCAGCCTCGGCGGGAGAGCTGGAAACACCATATATTTT.

The rearrangement links TRBV7-2 to TRBJ1-1; 12 positions agree with TRBD1. V lost 5 bases, J lost 7 bases, and 8 bases stayed unmatched. This CDR3 has 15 amino acids. CDR1 SGHTA and CDR2 FQGNSA come from the germline V gene. The CDR3 nucleotides read TGTGCCAGCAGCCCCGGGACAGGGGGCTTCGGTGAAGCTTTCTTT. This codes for CASSPGTGGFGEAFF.

The chain employs TRBV19 and TRBJ1-6; D gene uncertain. With 8 bases removed from V and 0 bases from J, the gap between germline ends came to 17 bases. The CDR3 is 17 amino acids. Germline V lookup: CDR1 LNHDA, CDR2 SQIVND (reference sequence). CDR3 DNA sequence: TGTGCCAGTGGCGGGGTTCGCCGGAGCTCCTATAATTCACCCCTCCACTTT. Residues: CASGGVRRSSYNSPLHF.

This clone was seen only a few times. The CDR3 sequence is CAWSDGRAYEQYF. The CDR3 nucleotides read TGTGCCTGGAGTGACGGGAGGGCCTACGAGCAGTACTTC. The V and J genes are TRBV30 and TRBJ2-7, with 8 bases identical to TRBD2. The V gene end was trimmed by 1 base and the J gene end by 2 bases; junction bases not matched to a gene: 1. The CDR3 is made up of 13 amino acids. The germline gives CDR1 GTSNPN, CDR2 SVGIG (reference sequence).

The V and J genes are TRBV4-2 and TRBJ2-1; possibly TRBD1 for D (6 bases). V dropped 3 bases and J dropped 6 bases, with 12 bases sitting between them. The CDR3 is 14 amino acids. Germline V gene sequence: CDR1 LGHNA, CDR2 YNFKEQ. This CDR3 reads CASSQRTDINEQFF. CDR3 DNA: TGTGCCAGCAGCCAGCGGACAGATATCAATGAGCAGTTCTTC.

V gene TRBV7-2 combines with J gene TRBJ2-5; D not resolved. Trimming cost V 4 bases and J 5 bases, with 8 bases left between them. Germline CDR1 reads SGHTA; CDR2 reads FQGNSA. The CDR3 has 12 amino acids. The CDR3, as DNA: TGTGCCAGCAGCTGGCAGTGGGAGACCCAGTACTTC. Translated, it gives CASSWQWETQYF. Variable domain in full (rest from reference TRBV7-2 and TRBJ2-5): GAGVSQSPSNKVTEKGKDVELRCDPISGHTALYWYRQSLGQGLEFLIYFQGNSAPDKSGLPSDRFSAERTGGSVSTLTIQRTQQEDSAVYLCASSWQWETQYFGPGTRLLVL.

This chain uses TRBV13 with TRBJ1-6; 12 bases line up with TRBD1. The CDR3 has 17 residues. With 4 bases clipped from V and 6 bases from J, the junction kept 7 bases outside the gene matches. From germline, CDR1 is PRHDT and CDR2 FYEKMQ (reference sequence). CDR3 sequence: CASSSEGQGARNSPLHF. DNA for the CDR3: TGTGCCAGCAGCTCCGAGGGACAGGGGGCTCGTAATTCACCCCTCCACTTT.

This chain connects TRBV15 to TRBJ2-5; D gene ambiguous. Looked up from germline, CDR1 is LNHNV and CDR2 is YYDKDF (reference sequence). V gave up 5 bases and J gave up 2 bases, with 9 bases separating them. The CDR3 is made up of 13 amino acids. CDR3 amino acids: CATSRASQETQYF. CDR3 nucleotide sequence: TGTGCCACCAGCCGCGCCTCTCAAGAGACCCAGTACTTC.